This T cell receptor beta chain was identified in a study of blood T cell repertoires in COVID-19. Study summary: Samples taken during acute and convalescent COVID-19 were collected in the United States, Italy and Spain. The analysed material was cDNA or gDNA that came from T cells, B-cell-depleted T cells, or PBMCs.

The repertoire was sequenced with immunoSEQ multiplex PCR; TCRdb's copy has only in-frame clones and lacks some. The sample gives roughly 300,000 clones, approximately 87% of which show up once; roughly 1.6% is in the top ten. CDR1 is MNHEY, CDR2 SVGAGI, per germline. The CDR3 loop spans 15 amino acids. With V trimmed by 8 bases and J by 0 bases, 8 bases remained unmatched. V is TRBV6-5 and J is TRBJ2-3, with 7 bases fitting TRBD2. The receptor comes from a middle-aged woman who had recovered from COVID-19. Source material: peripheral blood. The CDR3 region is CASGWGGGSTDTQYF. The DNA for the CDR3 is TGTGCCAGCGGTTGGGGGGGTGGAAGCACAGATACGCAGTATTTT.